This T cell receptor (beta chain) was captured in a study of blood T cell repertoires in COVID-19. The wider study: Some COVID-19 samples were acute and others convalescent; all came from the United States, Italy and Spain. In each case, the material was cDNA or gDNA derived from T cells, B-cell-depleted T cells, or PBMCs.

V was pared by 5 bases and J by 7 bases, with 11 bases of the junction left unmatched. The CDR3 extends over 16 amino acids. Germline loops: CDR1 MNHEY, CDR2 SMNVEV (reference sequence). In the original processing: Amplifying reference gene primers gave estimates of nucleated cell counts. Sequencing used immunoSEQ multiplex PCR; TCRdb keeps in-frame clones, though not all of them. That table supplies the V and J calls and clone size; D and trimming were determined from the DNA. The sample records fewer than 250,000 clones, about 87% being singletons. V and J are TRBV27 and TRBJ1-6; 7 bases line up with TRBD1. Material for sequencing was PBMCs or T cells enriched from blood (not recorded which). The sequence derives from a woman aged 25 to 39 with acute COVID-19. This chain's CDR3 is CASSATGLSPNSPLHF. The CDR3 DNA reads TGTGCCAGCAGTGCGACAGGGTTGAGTCCAAATTCACCCCTCCACTTT.